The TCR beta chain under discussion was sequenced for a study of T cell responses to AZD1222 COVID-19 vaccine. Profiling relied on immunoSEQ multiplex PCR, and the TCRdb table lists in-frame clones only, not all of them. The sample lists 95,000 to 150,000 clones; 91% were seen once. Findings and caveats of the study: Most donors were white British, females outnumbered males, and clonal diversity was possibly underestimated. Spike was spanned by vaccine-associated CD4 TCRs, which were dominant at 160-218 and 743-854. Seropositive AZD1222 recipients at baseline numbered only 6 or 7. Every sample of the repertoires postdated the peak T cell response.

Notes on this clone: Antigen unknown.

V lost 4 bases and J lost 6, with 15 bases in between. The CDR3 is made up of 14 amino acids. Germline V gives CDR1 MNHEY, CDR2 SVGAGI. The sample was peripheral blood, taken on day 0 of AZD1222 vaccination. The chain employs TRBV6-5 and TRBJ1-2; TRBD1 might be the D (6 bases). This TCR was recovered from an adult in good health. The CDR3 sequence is CASSFRGQRNGYTF. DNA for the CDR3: TGTGCCAGCAGTTTCCGCGGACAGAGGAATGGCTACACCTTC.